The source of this TCR beta chain is a study of T cell responses to AZD1222 COVID-19 vaccine. Findings of the study overall: Across spike, vaccine-associated CD4 TCRs were found, dominant at 160-218 and 743-854.

Details on this clone: Antigen unknown.

The protocol was immunoSEQ multiplex PCR, while the TCRdb copy is restricted to in-frame clones and leaves out a portion. The profile shows 140,000 to 150,000 clones, 82% of them singletons. The CDR3 is 13 residues long. V lost 6 bases, J lost 5 bases, and 13 bases lay in between. This specimen consisted of peripheral blood, obtained on day 0 of MenACWY control vaccination. V is TRBV12-3 or TRBV12-4 and J is TRBJ1-2; D is perhaps TRBD1 (6 bases). The TCR was taken from an adult in good health. The CDR3 protein is CASSSGTPYGYTF. The CDR3 bases are TGTGCCAGCAGCTCCGGGACACCTTATGGCTACACCTTC.